This passage covers 29 T cell receptor beta chains from one sample sequenced in a study of T cell responses to AZD1222 COVID-19 vaccine. Clones were sequenced by immunoSEQ multiplex PCR, and TCRdb holds only the in-frame ones, with some missing. There are some 96,000 clones in the sample; 87% occur only once, and 4% to 4.5% lies in the top ten. Sequenced material: peripheral blood, taken on day 0 of MenACWY control vaccination. All receptors come from an adult in good health.

The J gene is TRBJ1-2, the V gene TRBV5-6; D is uncertain. This CDR3 spans 13 amino acids. Germline V CDR1 and CDR2: SGHDT, YYEEEE. V lost 0 bases to trimming and J lost 1 base, with 4 bases between them. The CDR3: CASSLDRNYGYTF. CDR3 nucleotides: TGTGCCAGCAGCTTGGACCGTAACTATGGCTACACCTTC.

This sequence joins TRBV5-4 and TRBJ2-7, with 11 bases aligning to TRBD1. Germline CDR1 SGHNT, CDR2 YYREEE (reference sequence). The V gene end was trimmed by 4 bases and the J gene end by 5 bases; junction bases not matched to a gene: 2. This CDR3 has 13 residues. In nucleotides, the CDR3 is TGTGCCAGCAGCCAGGGACAGGGGGACGAGCAGTACTTC. It encodes CASSQGQGDEQYF.

The chain couples TRBV7-2 to TRBJ2-5; 7 nucleotides agree with TRBD2. The CDR3 runs to 15 residues. Trimming removed 5 bases from V and 5 bases from J; junction bases left unmatched: 11. Germline assignment: CDR1 SGHTA and CDR2 FQGNSA. The chain's CDR3 is CASSPQRGGLETQYF. The CDR3 nucleotides read TGTGCCAGCAGCCCCCAGCGGGGAGGTTTGGAGACCCAGTACTTC.

The gene calls are TRBV24-1 and TRBJ2-2, with a tentative D call TRBD1 (6 bases). V was pared by 3 bases and J by 0 bases, with 7 bases between. The germline V gene has CDR1 KGHDR and CDR2 SFDVKD. The CDR3 is made up of 15 amino acids. In DNA, the CDR3 is TGTGCCACCAGTGATACAGGGTCGAACACCGGGGAGCTGTTTTTT. Protein: CATSDTGSNTGELFF.

The chain couples TRBV15 to TRBJ1-1; D gene unclear. Trimming took 3 bases from V and 0 from J, leaving 8 bases between them. This CDR3 comprises 14 residues. The V gene's germline CDR1 is LNHNV and CDR2 YYDKDF (reference sequence). DNA for the CDR3: TGTGCCACCAGCAGGGAACATATGAACACTGAAGCTTTCTTT. Protein: CATSREHMNTEAFF.

The chain joins TRBV29-1 to TRBJ1-2; 7 bases agree with TRBD1. Looked up from germline, CDR1 is SQVTM and CDR2 is ANQGSEA. Trimming removed 3 bases from V and 5 bases from J; junction bases left unmatched: 6. The CDR3 covers 13 residues. This chain's CDR3 is CSVDEGGRYGYTF. The CDR3 nucleotides are TGCAGCGTTGACGAAGGGGGCAGGTATGGCTACACCTTC. The entire variable domain, with the rest obtained from reference TRBV29-1 and TRBJ1-2, is as follows: SAVISQKPSRDICQRGTSLTIQCQVDSQVTMMFWYRQQPGQSLTLIATANQGSEATYESGFVIDKFPISRPNLTFSTLTVSNMSPEDSSIYLCSVDEGGRYGYTFGSGTRLTVV.

The chain links TRBV7-2 to TRBJ1-1; no definite D call. Germline assignment: CDR1 SGHTA and CDR2 FQGNSA. The CDR3 spans 13 residues. The V and J ends lost 4 bases and 9 bases respectively, with 15 bases between them. CDR3 bases: TGTGCCAGCAGCTCCCTGGAAGATGCACAAGCTTTCTTT. Translated: CASSSLEDAQAFF.

This chain joins TRBV6-5 and TRBJ1-5, with D perhaps TRBD1 (6 bases). Per germline, CDR1 MNHEY and CDR2 SVGAGI. The germline V and J ends were trimmed by 5 bases and 1 base, with 12 bases remaining between them. The CDR3 length is 15 residues. The CDR3 DNA reads as TGTGCCAGCAGTCCTGTTAGGGGGAGCAATCAGCCCCAGCATTTT. Residues: CASSPVRGSNQPQHF.

This chain uses TRBV18 with TRBJ2-1, with a tentative D call TRBD2 (5 bases). Trimming pared 6 bases from V and 6 bases from J, leaving 24 bases between. This CDR3 is built from 17 residues. Germline V lookup: CDR1 KGHSH, CDR2 LQKENI. The CDR3 here is CASSLTSGGYGSNEQFF. DNA of the CDR3: TGTGCCAGCTCGCTTACAAGTGGCGGGTACGGGTCCAATGAGCAGTTCTTC.

The genes are TRBV7-3 and TRBJ2-5; D tentatively reads TRBD1 or TRBD2 (5 bases each). Per germline, CDR1 SGHTA and CDR2 FQGTGA. Trimming took 4 bases from V and 4 from J, leaving 16 bases between them. This CDR3 contains 15 residues. The CDR3 is CASSYQGGGRETQYF. CDR3 sequence (DNA): TGTGCCAGCAGCTACCAGGGCGGAGGACGAGAGACCCAGTACTTC.

The chain has TRBV12-3 or TRBV12-4 and TRBJ1-4; D ambiguous. Trimming stripped 3 bases from V and 8 bases from J, with 7 bases between. The CDR3 is 12 residues long. This CDR3 is CASSFVSEKLFF. In DNA form, the CDR3 reads TGTGCCAGCAGTTTTGTCAGCGAAAAACTGTTTTTT.

This clone rates as medium-sized. The chain is built from TRBV15 and TRBJ1-2; D is ambiguous. The germline V and J ends were trimmed by 0 bases and 0 bases, with 8 bases remaining between them. Germline V gives CDR1 LNHNV, CDR2 YYDKDF (reference sequence). The CDR3 length is 15 residues. The CDR3 sequence: CATSRERDTNYGYTF. The CDR3 nucleotides are TGTGCCACCAGCAGAGAAAGGGATACTAACTATGGCTACACCTTC. The whole variable domain, filled in from reference TRBV15 and TRBJ1-2, reads DAMVIQNPRYQVTQFGKPVTLSCSQTLNHNVMYWYQQKSSQAPKLLFHYYDKDFNNEADTPDNFQSRRPNTSFCFLDIRSPGLGDTAMYLCATSRERDTNYGYTFGSGTRLTVV.

The rearrangement joins TRBV11-2 to TRBJ1-5; D remains ambiguous. Trimming pared 3 bases from V and 5 bases from J, leaving 8 bases between. Germline-derived CDR1 and CDR2 are SGHAT and FQNNGV. CDR3 length: 13 amino acids. The CDR3 coding sequence is TGTGCCAGCAGCTTTAATTTTGATCAGCCCCAGCATTTT. Residues: CASSFNFDQPQHF.

This clone was seen only a few times. The rearrangement joins TRBV6-5 to TRBJ1-1, with D uncertain. The CDR3 contains 13 residues. Germline-derived CDR1 and CDR2 are MNHEY and SVGAGI. V dropped 3 bases and J dropped 1 base, with 6 bases sitting between them. CDR3 amino acids: CASSYWENTEAFF. CDR3 bases: TGTGCCAGCAGTTATTGGGAGAACACTGAAGCTTTCTTT.

The chain has TRBV11-2 and TRBJ2-3, with D tentatively TRBD2 (5 bases). Trimming cost V 5 bases and J 1 base, with 13 bases left between them. This CDR3 spans 15 amino acids. From germline, CDR1 is SGHAT and CDR2 FQNNGV. The CDR3 DNA sequence: TGTGCCAGCAGCCCGACGGGGAGAGGCACAGATACGCAGTATTTT. It translates to CASSPTGRGTDTQYF.

The V call is TRBV13, the J call TRBJ1-2; unclear D gene. The germline CDR1 and CDR2 sequences are PRHDT and FYEKMQ (reference sequence). This CDR3 is built from 13 residues. V lost 4 bases and J 6 bases, leaving 12 bases between the germline ends. The CDR3 loop reads CASSSLNSDGYTF. The CDR3 region has the DNA TGTGCCAGCAGCTCGCTCAACTCCGATGGCTACACCTTC. The complete variable domain, with remaining parts taken from reference TRBV13 and TRBJ1-2, reads AAGVIQSPRHLIKEKRETATLKCYPIPRHDTVYWYQQGPGQDPQFLISFYEKMQSDKGSIPDRFSAQQFSDYHSELNMSSLELGDSALYFCASSSLNSDGYTFGSGTRLTVV.

The V gene is TRBV29-1, the J gene TRBJ2-7; the match to TRBD2 covers 7 bases. The CDR3 extends over 12 amino acids. Losses at the gene ends were 2 bases for V and 6 bases for J; bases not matched to a gene: 4. From germline, CDR1 is SQVTM and CDR2 ANQGSEA. CDR3 sequence: CSVEPPGGEQYF. Written as DNA, the CDR3 is TGCAGCGTTGAACCACCGGGGGGCGAGCAGTACTTC.

The chain uses TRBV4-1 and TRBJ1-1; 7 bases are shared with TRBD1. The CDR3 consists of 16 residues. Germline CDR1 MGHRA, CDR2 YSYEKL. V lost 0 bases to trimming and J lost 10 bases; unmatched junction nucleotides: 14. The CDR3 DNA sequence: TGCGCCAGCAGCCAAGAGACGGCAGGGGGATCGTGGGTAGCTTTCTTT. Amino acid sequence: CASSQETAGGSWVAFF.

The CDR3 is CASGRQATREAFF. DNA for the CDR3: TGTGCCAGCGGGAGACAGGCCACCAGGGAAGCTTTCTTT. This sequence joins TRBV28 and TRBJ1-1, with D tentatively TRBD1 (6 bases). The CDR3 contains 13 residues. Trimming took off 8 bases at V and 8 bases at J, with 18 bases between the two ends. Germline V CDR1 and CDR2: MDHEN, SYDVKM.

The chain employs TRBV28 and TRBJ1-5; D may be TRBD1 (6 bases). CDR3 length: 14 amino acids. V lost 3 bases, J lost 4 bases, and 10 bases lay in between. In germline, CDR1 is MDHEN, CDR2 SYDVKM. Here the CDR3 reads CASSLRTANQPQHF. CDR3 bases: TGTGCCAGCAGTTTGAGGACAGCGAATCAGCCCCAGCATTTT.

V usage is TRBV14 and J usage is TRBJ2-3; D is undetermined. The length of the CDR3 is 13 residues. Germline lookup yields CDR1 SGHDN and CDR2 FVKESK. V lost 4 bases, J lost 3 bases, and 8 bases lay in between. The CDR3 protein is CASSLRTTDTQYF. The CDR3 bases are TGTGCCAGCAGCCTGCGGACGACAGATACGCAGTATTTT.

The chain joins TRBV3-1 (or the pseudogene TRBV3-2) to TRBJ1-3; no reliable D call. V was clipped by 4 bases and J by 4 bases, with 14 bases between them. The CDR3 is 15 residues long. Germline lookup yields CDR1 LGHDT and CDR2 YNNKEL (reference sequence). The CDR3 loop reads CASSPSEGRGNTIYF. DNA of the CDR3: TGTGCCAGCAGCCCCTCCGAGGGTCGGGGAAACACCATATATTTT.

The chain uses TRBV24-1 and TRBJ2-5; D is undetermined. In germline, CDR1 is KGHDR, CDR2 SFDVKD. The CDR3 length is 11 residues. Trimming removed 3 bases at V and 5 bases at J, with 3 bases between. In nucleotides, the CDR3 is TGTGCCACCAGTGATATGGAGACCCAGTACTTC. Its protein product is CATSDMETQYF.

This chain joins TRBV7-2 and TRBJ2-7; TRBD1 matches at 8 bases. V shed 5 bases and J 3 bases; nucleotides not matched to a gene: 6. Germline CDR1 and CDR2: SGHTA and FQGNSA. The CDR3 length is 14 residues. The CDR3 bases are TGTGCCAGCAGCCCGAGGACAGGGTTCTACGAGCAGTACTTC. It yields the protein CASSPRTGFYEQYF.

This clone was seen a single time. The genes are TRBV12-1 and TRBJ1-1; TRBD1, as called in the table, went unchecked against the DNA. TRBV12-1 is a recognized pseudogene. The CDR3 contains 18 residues. CDR3 residues: CASSVEDRDPDMNTEAFF. The CDR3 nucleotides are TGTGCCAGCAGCGTAGAAGACAGAGACCCCGATATGAACACTGAAGCTTTCTTT.

The chain is built from TRBV13 and TRBJ2-3, with 13 bases aligning to TRBD2. The CDR3 consists of 15 residues. J was trimmed by 4 bases and V by 5 bases; bases with no gene match: 3. Germline-derived CDR1 and CDR2 are PRHDT and FYEKMQ (reference sequence). The CDR3 DNA reads TGTGCCAGCAGCCGACTAGCGGGAGGTGCAGATACGCAGTATTTT. Its protein product is CASSRLAGGADTQYF.

This chain links TRBV10-3 with TRBJ2-7; TRBD2 might be the D (5 bases). V was pared by 8 bases and J by 0 bases, with 8 bases between. This CDR3 contains 12 residues. Germline lookup yields CDR1 ENHRY and CDR2 SYGVKD. This chain's CDR3 is CAIRGYSYEQYF. In nucleotides, the CDR3 is TGTGCCATCCGAGGGTACTCCTACGAGCAGTACTTC.

The genes are TRBV7-2 and TRBJ2-5; TRBD1 matches 10 bases. V shed 5 bases and J 3 bases; nucleotides not matched to a gene: 6. Germline V gene data show CDR1 as SGHTA and CDR2 as FQGNSA. This CDR3 comprises 15 residues. CDR3 protein: CASSPWGTGEETQYF. As DNA, the CDR3 is TGTGCCAGCAGCCCCTGGGGGACAGGGGAAGAGACCCAGTACTTC.

This clone was counted once. This chain joins TRBV7-2 and TRBJ2-1; 8 positions match TRBD1. The CDR3 runs to 15 residues. The J segment lost 9 bases and the V segment lost 7 bases, leaving 14 bases of the junction unmatched. Germline V gives CDR1 SGHTA, CDR2 FQGNSA. The CDR3 spells CASTLTGQGSGEQFF. The DNA of the CDR3 is TGTGCCAGCACCCTAACAGGACAGGGTTCGGGTGAGCAGTTCTTC.